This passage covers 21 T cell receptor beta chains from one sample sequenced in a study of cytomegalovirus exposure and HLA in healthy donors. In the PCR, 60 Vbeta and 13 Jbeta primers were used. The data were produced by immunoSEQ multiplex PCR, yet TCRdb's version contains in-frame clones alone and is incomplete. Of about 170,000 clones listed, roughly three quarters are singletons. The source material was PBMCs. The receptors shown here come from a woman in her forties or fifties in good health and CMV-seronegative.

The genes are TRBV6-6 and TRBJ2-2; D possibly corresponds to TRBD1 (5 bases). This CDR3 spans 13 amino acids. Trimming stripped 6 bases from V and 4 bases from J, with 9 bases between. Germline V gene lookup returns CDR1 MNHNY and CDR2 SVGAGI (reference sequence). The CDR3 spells CASSLRGTGELFF. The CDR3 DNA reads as TGTGCCAGCAGCCTAAGGGGCACCGGGGAGCTGTTTTTT.

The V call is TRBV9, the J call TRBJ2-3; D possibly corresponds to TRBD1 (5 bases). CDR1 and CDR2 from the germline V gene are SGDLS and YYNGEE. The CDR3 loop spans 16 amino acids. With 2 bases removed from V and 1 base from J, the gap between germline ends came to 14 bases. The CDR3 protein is CASSVEGASRTDTQYF. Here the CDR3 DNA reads TGTGCCAGCAGCGTGGAAGGGGCTTCTCGCACAGATACGCAGTATTTT.

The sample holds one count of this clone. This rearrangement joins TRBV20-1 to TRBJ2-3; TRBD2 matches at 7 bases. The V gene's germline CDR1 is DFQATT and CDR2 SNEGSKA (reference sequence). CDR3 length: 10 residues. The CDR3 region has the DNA TGCAGCGCCGGGGGGGATACGCAGTATTTT. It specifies CSAGGDTQYF.

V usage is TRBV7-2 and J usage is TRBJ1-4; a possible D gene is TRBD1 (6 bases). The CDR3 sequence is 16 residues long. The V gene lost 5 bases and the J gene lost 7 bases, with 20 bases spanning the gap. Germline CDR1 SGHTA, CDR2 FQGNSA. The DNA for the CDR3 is TGTGCCAGCAGCGCCGCCGGGACATCCTTGGGTGAAAAACTGTTTTTT. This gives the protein CASSAAGTSLGEKLFF.

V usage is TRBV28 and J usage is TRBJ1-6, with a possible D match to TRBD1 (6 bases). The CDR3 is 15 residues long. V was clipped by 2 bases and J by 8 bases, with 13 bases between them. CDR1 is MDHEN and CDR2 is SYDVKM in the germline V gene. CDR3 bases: TGTGCCAGCAGTTTACGCGCAGGGGAACATTCACCCCTCCACTTT. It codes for CASSLRAGEHSPLHF.

CDR3 amino acids: CASSLGTAGQTEAFF. The CDR3 DNA is TGTGCCAGCAGCTTAGGGACAGCTGGGCAAACTGAAGCTTTCTTT. V and J are TRBV11-2 and TRBJ1-1; possibly TRBD1 for D (6 bases). The ends were cut back, 1 base at V and 5 bases at J, with 14 bases in the middle. CDR1 is SGHAT, CDR2 FQNNGV, per germline. The CDR3 loop spans 15 amino acids.

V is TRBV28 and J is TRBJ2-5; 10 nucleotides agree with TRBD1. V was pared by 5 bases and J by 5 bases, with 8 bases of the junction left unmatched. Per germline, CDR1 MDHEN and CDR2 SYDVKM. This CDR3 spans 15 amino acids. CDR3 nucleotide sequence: TGTGCCAGCAGTCCCCCGGGACAGGGGTATGAGACCCAGTACTTC. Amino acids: CASSPPGQGYETQYF.

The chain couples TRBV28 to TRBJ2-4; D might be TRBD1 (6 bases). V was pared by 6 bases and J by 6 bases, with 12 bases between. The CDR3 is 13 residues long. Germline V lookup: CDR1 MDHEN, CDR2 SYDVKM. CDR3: CASRRQAPNIQYF. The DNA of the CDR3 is TGTGCCAGCAGACGACAGGCGCCAAACATTCAGTACTTC.

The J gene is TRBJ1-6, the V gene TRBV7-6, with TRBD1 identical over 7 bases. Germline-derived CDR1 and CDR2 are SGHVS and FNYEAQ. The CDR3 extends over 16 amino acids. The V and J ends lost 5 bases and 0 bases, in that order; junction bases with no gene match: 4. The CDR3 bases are TGTGCCAGCAGCCTTTGGGACAGCTCCTATAATTCACCCCTCCACTTT. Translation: CASSLWDSSYNSPLHF.

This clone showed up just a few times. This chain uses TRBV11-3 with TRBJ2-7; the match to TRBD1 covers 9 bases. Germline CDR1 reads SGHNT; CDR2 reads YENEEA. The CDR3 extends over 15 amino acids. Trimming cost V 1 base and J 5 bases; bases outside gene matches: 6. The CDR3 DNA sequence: TGTGCCAGCAGCTTAGGTGGACAGGGGACCCACGAGCAGTACTTC. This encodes CASSLGGQGTHEQYF. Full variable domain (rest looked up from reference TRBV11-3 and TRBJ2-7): EAGVVQSPRYKIIEKKQPVAFWCNPISGHNTLYWYLQNLGQGPELLIRYENEEAVDDSQLPKDRFSAERLKGVDSTLKIQPAELGDSAVYLCASSLGGQGTHEQYFGPGTRLTVT.

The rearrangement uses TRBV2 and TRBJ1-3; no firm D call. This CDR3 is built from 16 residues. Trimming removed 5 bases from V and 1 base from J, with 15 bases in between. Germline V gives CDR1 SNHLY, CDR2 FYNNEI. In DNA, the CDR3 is TGTGCCAGCAGTTCCCTGGCCCGGGTTTCTGGAAACACCATATATTTT. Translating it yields CASSSLARVSGNTIYF. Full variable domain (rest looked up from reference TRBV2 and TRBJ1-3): EPEVTQTPSHQVTQMGQEVILRCVPISNHLYFYWYRQILGQKVEFLVSFYNNEISEKSEIFDDQFSVERPDGSNFTLKIRSTKLEDSAMYFCASSSLARVSGNTIYFGEGSWLTVV.

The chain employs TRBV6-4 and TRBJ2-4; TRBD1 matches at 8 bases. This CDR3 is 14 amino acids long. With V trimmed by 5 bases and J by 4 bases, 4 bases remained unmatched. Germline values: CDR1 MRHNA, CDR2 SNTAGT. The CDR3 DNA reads TGTGCCAGCAGTTATGGGACAGGAAAAAACATTCAGTACTTC. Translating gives CASSYGTGKNIQYF.

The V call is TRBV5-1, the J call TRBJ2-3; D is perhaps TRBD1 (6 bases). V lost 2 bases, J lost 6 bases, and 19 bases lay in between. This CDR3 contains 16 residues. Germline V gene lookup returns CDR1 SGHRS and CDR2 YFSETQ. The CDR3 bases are TGCGCCAGCAGCTTATTATGGGGCGCAGGGGCCGATACGCAGTATTTT. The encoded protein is CASSLLWGAGADTQYF.

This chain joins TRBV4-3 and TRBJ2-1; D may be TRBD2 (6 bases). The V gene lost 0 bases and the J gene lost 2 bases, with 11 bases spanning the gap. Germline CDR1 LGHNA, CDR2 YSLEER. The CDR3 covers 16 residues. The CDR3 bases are TGCGCCAGCAGCCAAGATGTTAGCGGAACCTACAATGAGCAGTTCTTC. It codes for CASSQDVSGTYNEQFF.

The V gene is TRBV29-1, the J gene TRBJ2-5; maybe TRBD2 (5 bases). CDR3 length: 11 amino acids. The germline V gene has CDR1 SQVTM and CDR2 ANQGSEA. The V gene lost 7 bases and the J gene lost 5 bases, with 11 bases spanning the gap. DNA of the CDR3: TGCAGCGCCGCGGGCGGGGAGACCCAGTACTTC. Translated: CSAAGGETQYF.

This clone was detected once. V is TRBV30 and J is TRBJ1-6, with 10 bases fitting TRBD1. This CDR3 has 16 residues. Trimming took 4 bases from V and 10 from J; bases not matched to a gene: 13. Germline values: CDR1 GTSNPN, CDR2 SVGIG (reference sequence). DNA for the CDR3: TGTGCCTGGAAGATCCCGGGACAGGGGTTTGGGTCACCCCTCCACTTT. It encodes CAWKIPGQGFGSPLHF.

CDR3 bases: TGTGCCCCCCCGGCGCGACAGCATAATTCACCCCTCCACTTT. Encoded protein: CAPPARQHNSPLHF. This chain links TRBV7-6 with TRBJ1-6; D may be TRBD1 (5 bases). Per germline, CDR1 SGHVS and CDR2 FNYEAQ. V shed 11 bases and J shed 5 bases, with 16 bases lying between them. This CDR3 is 14 amino acids long.

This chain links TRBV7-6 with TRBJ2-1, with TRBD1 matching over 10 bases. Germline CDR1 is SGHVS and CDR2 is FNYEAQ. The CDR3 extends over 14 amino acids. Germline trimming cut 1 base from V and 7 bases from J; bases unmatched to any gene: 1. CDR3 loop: CASSLGTGGNEQFF. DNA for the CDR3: TGTGCCAGCAGCTTAGGGACAGGGGGAAATGAGCAGTTCTTC.

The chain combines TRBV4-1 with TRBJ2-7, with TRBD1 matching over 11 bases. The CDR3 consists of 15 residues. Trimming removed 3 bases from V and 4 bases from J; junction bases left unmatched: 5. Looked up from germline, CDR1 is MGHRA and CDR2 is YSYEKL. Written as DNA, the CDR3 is TGCGCCAGCAGCCAGACCGGGACAGGGGGTTACGAGCAGTACTTC. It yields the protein CASSQTGTGGYEQYF.

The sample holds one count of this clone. This CDR3 is CASSSVNRAYEQYF. CDR3 nucleotide sequence: TGTGCCAGCAGCTCCGTCAACCGCGCCTACGAGCAGTACTTC. V is TRBV7-9 and J is TRBJ2-7; no clear D gene. The germline V and J ends were trimmed by 4 bases and 2 bases, with 12 bases remaining between them. The CDR3 extends over 14 amino acids. Germline V lookup: CDR1 SEHNR, CDR2 FQNEAQ (reference sequence).

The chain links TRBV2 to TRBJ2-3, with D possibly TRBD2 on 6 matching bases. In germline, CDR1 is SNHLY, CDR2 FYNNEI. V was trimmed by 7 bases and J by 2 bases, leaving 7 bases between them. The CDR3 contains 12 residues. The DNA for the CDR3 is TGTGCCAGCAAGGACTACACAGATACGCAGTATTTT. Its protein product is CASKDYTDTQYF.